The clone carrying this T cell receptor beta chain was counted ten times or more. Germline V gene sequence: CDR1 LGHDT, CDR2 YNNKEL (reference sequence). The length of the CDR3 is 15 residues. The germline V and J ends were trimmed by 0 bases and 5 bases, with 12 bases remaining between them. The sample comes from a study of T-cell memory formation after mild COVID-19. Study context: Clusters of TCRs were largely donor specific.

TCRdb independently ran MiXCR on the 5' RACE reads; one entry per CDR3 protein. The sample lists fewer than 450,000 distinct CDR3 sequences; more than 20% were seen once. The clonotype comes from an adult woman who had mild COVID-19 (a few samples of this study predate the infection). Cell type and time point are not known. The sequencing sample was made of PBMCs or a T cell subset sorted from them (not recorded which). The chain uses TRBV3-1 and TRBJ2-3, with D perhaps matching TRBD2 (5 bases). The DNA of the CDR3 is TGTGCCAGCAGCCAAGATTTTGGACTTCAAGATACGCAGTATTTT. Translating it yields CASSQDFGLQDTQYF.